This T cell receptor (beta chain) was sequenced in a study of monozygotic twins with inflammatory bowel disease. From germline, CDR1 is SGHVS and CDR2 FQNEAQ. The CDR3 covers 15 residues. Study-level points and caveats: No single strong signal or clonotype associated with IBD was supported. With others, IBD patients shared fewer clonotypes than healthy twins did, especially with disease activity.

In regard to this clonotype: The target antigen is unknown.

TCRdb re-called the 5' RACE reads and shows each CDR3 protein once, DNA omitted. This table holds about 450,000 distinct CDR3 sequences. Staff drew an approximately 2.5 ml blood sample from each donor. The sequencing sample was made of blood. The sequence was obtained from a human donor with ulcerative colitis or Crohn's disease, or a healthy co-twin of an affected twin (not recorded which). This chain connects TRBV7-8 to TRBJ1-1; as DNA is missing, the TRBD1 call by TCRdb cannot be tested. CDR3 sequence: CASSLGGGWYTEAFF.